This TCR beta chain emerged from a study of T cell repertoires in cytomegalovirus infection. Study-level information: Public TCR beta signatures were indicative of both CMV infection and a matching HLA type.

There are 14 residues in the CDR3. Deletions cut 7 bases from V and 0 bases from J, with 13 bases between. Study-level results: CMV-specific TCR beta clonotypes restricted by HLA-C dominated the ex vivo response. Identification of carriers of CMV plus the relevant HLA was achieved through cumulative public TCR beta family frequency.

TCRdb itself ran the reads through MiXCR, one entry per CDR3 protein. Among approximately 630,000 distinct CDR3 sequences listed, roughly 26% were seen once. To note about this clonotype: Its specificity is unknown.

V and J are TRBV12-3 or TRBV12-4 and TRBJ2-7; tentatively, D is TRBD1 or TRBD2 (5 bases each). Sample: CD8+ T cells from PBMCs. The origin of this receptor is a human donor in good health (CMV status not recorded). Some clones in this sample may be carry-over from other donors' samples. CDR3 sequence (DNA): TGTGCCAGCACCTCCGGGACGAGCTCCTACGAGCAGTACTTC. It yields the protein CASTSGTSSYEQYF.